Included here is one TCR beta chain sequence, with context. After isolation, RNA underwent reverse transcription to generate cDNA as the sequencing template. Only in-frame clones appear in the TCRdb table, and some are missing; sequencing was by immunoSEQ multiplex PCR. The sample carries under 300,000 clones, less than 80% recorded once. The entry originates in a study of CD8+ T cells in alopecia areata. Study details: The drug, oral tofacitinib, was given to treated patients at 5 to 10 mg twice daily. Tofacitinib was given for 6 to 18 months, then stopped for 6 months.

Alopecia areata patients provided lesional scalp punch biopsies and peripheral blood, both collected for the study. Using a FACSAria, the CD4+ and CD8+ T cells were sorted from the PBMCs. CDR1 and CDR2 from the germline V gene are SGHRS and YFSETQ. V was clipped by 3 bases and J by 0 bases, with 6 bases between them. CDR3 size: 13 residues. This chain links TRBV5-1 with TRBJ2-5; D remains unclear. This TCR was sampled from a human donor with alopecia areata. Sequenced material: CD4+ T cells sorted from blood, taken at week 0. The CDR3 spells CASSSWDQETQYF. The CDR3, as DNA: TGCGCCAGCAGCTCATGGGACCAAGAGACCCAGTACTTC.